This TCR beta chain was documented in a study of blood T cell repertoires in COVID-19. Study background: Researchers got acute and convalescent COVID-19 samples from the United States, Italy and Spain.

Across 24 US areas, participants ranged in age from 18 to 89 years. Exposed participants encountered a COVID-19 case during the 2 weeks preceding study entry. CDR3 length: 13 amino acids. The V end was cut by 1 base, the J end by 5 bases, with 7 bases between. The germline V gene has CDR1 SGHDT and CDR2 YYEEEE. In the original workflow: Estimation of nucleated cell counts relied on the amplification of reference gene primers. Using immunoSEQ multiplex PCR, the repertoire was profiled, and TCRdb retains in-frame clones only, with some absent. D and trimming were read from the DNA, whereas the V and J calls and clone size are those reported in that table. The repertoire holds 50,000 to 70,000 clones, with roughly two thirds as singletons.

This sequence was found in a woman aged 60-75 years who had been exposed to COVID-19. This chain connects TRBV5-6 to TRBJ1-5; D gene ambiguous. The sequencing input was PBMCs or T cells enriched from blood (not recorded which). CDR3 residues: CASSLSRDQPQHF. CDR3 sequence (DNA): TGTGCCAGCAGCTTGTCTCGCGATCAGCCCCAGCATTTT.